Here is one TCR beta chain with its context. Its antigen is currently unknown. Template switching by 5'RACE with UMIs generated the TCR beta cDNA. TCRdb reprocessed the 5' RACE reads, with one entry per CDR3 protein and no DNA. The table for this sample gives under 500,000 distinct CDR3 sequences. The record originates from a study of T cells expressing NK-cell markers. Turning to the study itself: Eight donors were sequenced, seven testing HCMV-seropositive and one testing seronegative. Notes on the study in general: A handful of donors likewise had their CD3+CD56-NKG2C+ fraction led by these clonotypes. Top CD8+ clonotypes included the dominant CD3+CD56+NKG2C+ clonotypes in six donors.

The germline CDR1 and CDR2 sequences are DFQATT and SNEGSKA (reference sequence). The CDR3 totals 13 residues. What was sequenced was blood T cells: a sorted CD56 or NKG2C T cell subset, CD4+ or CD8+ T cells, or bulk PBMC T cells (not recorded which). The chain has TRBV20-1 and TRBJ2-5; the TCRdb D gene call, TRBD1, has no DNA to confirm it. The TCR was taken from a woman between 18 and 70 years old in good health. The CDR3 reads CSRRGGTGETQYF.